The 4 T cell receptor beta chains presented below share a single source sample, sequenced in a study of T cell repertoires in cytomegalovirus infection. TCRdb recomputed calls from the reads with MiXCR, one row per CDR3 protein. The table has more than 400,000 distinct CDR3 sequences, 26% seen once. Sample: PBMCs. These receptors all stem from a human donor in good health (CMV status not recorded). Some clones in this sample may be carry-over from other donors' samples.

The CDR3 region is CASSPVGSGRGYEQYV. CDR3 bases: TGTGCCAGCAGCCCAGTCGGTAGCGGGAGGGGCTACGAGCAGTACGTC. This chain joins TRBV7-8 and TRBJ2-7, with 11 bases fitting TRBD2. Trimming at V came to 5 bases and at J to 3 bases, leaving 9 bases not matched to a gene. Germline assignment: CDR1 SGHVS and CDR2 FQNEAQ. This CDR3 comprises 16 residues.

The chain uses TRBV7-2 and TRBJ2-2; 7 bases are shared with TRBD2. J gave up 3 bases and V 3 bases, and 4 bases lay outside the gene matches. Germline V gene lookup returns CDR1 SGHTA and CDR2 FQGNSA. This CDR3 is built from 15 residues. This CDR3 is CASSLGGEHTGELFF. CDR3 in DNA: TGTGCCAGCAGCTTGGGAGGGGAACACACCGGGGAGCTGTTTTTT. Supplemented by reference TRBV7-2 and TRBJ2-2, the full variable domain reads GAGVSQSPSNKVTEKGKDVELRCDPISGHTALYWYRQSLGQGLEFLIYFQGNSAPDKSGLPSDRFSAERTGGSVSTLTIQRTQQEDSAVYLCASSLGGEHTGELFFGEGSRLTVL.

This clonotype was picked up a small number of times. The chain is built from TRBV10-3 and TRBJ1-1; 7 nucleotides match TRBD1. Trimming at V came to 5 bases and at J to 0 bases, leaving 6 bases not matched to a gene. This CDR3 region has 15 residues. Germline V gene sequence: CDR1 ENHRY, CDR2 SYGVKD. The CDR3 spells CAISSTGSMNTEAFF. CDR3 bases: TGTGCCATCAGTTCGACAGGGTCGATGAACACTGAAGCTTTCTTT.

The V and J genes are TRBV5-5 and TRBJ2-1, with TRBD2 matching over 8 bases. The V gene end was trimmed by 5 bases and the J gene end by 9 bases; junction bases not matched to a gene: 16. The CDR3 runs 16 residues. Germline V CDR1 and CDR2: SGHKS, YYEKEE (reference sequence). The CDR3 DNA sequence: TGTGCCAGCAGACCAATTACTAGCGGACCCCCAGGTGAGCAGTTCTTC. It specifies CASRPITSGPPGEQFF.